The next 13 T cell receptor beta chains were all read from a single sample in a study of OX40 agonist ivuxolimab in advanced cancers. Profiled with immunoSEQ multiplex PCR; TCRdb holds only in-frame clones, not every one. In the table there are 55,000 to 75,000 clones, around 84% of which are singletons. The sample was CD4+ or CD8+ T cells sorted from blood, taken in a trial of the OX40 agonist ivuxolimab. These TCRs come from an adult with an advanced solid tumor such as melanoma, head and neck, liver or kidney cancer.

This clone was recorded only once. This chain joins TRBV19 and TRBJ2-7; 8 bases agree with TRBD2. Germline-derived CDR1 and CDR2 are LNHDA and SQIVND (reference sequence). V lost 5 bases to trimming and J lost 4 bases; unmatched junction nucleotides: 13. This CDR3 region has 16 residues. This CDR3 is CASSGGTGTSTYEQYF. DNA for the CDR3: TGTGCCAGTAGTGGAGGAACCGGGACTAGTACATACGAGCAGTACTTC.

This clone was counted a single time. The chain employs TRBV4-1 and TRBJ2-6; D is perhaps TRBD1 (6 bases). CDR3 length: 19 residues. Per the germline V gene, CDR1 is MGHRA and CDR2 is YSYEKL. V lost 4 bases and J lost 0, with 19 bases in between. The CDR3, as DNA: TGCGCCAGCAGCCTCGCAACCCCGGGACAAATCTCTGGGGCCAACGTCCTGACTTTC. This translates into CASSLATPGQISGANVLTF.

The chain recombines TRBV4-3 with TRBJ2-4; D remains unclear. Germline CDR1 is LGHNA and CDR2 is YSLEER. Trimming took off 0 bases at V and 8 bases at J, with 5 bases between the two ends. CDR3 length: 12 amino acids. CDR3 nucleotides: TGCGCCAGCAGCCAAGATATGGACATTCAGTACTTC. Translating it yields CASSQDMDIQYF.

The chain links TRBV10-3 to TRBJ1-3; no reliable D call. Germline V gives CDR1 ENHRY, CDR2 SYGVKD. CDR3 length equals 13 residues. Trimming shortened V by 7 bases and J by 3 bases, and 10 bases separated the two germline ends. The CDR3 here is CAINIGNGNTIYF. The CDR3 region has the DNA TGTGCCATCAATATAGGGAATGGAAACACCATATATTTT.

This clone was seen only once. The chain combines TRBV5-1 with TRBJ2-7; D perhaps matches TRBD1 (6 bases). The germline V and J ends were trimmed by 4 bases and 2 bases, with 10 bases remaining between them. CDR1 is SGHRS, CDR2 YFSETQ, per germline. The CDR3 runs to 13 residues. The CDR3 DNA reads TGCGCCAGCAGCAGGGACACGCCCTACGAGCAGTACTTC. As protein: CASSRDTPYEQYF.

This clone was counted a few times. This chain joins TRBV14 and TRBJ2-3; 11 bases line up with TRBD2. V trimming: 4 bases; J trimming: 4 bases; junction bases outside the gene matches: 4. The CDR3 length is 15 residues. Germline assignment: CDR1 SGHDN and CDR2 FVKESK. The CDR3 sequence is CASSPLAGGPDTQYF. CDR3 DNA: TGTGCCAGCAGCCCATTAGCGGGGGGGCCAGATACGCAGTATTTT.

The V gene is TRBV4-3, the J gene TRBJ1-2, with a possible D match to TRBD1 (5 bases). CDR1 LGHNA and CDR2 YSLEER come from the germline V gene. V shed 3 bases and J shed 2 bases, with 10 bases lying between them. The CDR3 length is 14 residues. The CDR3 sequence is CASSQQEGNYGYTF. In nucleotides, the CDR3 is TGCGCCAGCAGCCAGCAGGAGGGGAACTATGGCTACACCTTC.

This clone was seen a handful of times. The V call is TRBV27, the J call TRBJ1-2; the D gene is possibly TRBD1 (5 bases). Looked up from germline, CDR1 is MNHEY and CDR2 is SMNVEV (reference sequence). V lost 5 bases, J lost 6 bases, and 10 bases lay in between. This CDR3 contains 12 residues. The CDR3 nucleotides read TGTGCCAGCAGTGGCCCGACAGATGGCTACACCTTC. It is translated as CASSGPTDGYTF.

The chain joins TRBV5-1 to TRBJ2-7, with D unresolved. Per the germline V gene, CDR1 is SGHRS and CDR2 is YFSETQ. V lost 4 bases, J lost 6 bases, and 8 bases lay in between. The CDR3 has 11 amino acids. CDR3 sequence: CASSGLSEQYF. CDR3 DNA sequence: TGCGCCAGCAGCGGCCTGTCCGAGCAGTACTTC. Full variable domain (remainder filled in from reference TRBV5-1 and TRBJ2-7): KAGVTQTPRYLIKTRGQQVTLSCSPISGHRSVSWYQQTPGQGLQFLFEYFSETQRNKGNFPGRFSGRQFSNSRSEMNVSTLELGDSALYLCASSGLSEQYFGPGTRLTVT.

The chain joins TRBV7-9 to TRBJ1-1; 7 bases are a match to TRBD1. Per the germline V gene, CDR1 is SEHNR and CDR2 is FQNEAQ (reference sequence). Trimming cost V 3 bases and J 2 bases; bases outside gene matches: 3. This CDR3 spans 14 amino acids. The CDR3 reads CASSFQGENTEAFF. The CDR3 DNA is TGTGCCAGCAGCTTCCAGGGGGAAAACACTGAAGCTTTCTTT.

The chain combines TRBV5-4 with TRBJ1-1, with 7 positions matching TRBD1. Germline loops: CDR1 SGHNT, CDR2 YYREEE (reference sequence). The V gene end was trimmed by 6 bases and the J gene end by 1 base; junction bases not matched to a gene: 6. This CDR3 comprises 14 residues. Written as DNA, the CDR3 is TGTGCCAGCACCATGGGACAGCCGAACACTGAAGCTTTCTTT. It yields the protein CASTMGQPNTEAFF.

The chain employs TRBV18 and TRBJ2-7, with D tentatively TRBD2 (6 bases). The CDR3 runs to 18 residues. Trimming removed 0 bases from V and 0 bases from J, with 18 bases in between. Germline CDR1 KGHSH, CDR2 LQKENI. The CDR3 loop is CASSPPRANRGSSYEQYF. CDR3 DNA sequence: TGTGCCAGCTCACCACCGCGGGCTAACCGGGGGAGCTCCTACGAGCAGTACTTC.

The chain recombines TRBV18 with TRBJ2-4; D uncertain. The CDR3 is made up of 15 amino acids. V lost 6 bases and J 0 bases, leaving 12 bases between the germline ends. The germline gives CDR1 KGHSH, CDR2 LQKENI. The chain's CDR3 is CASSPGSLAKNIQYF. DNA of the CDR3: TGTGCCAGCTCCCCCGGCTCCTTAGCCAAAAACATTCAGTACTTC.